This entry concerns a single T cell receptor (beta chain). The antigen is unknown. General study findings and limits: Naive CD4+ cells shared about 13% of tumor Treg sequences. Tumor memory CD4+ T cell TCR gene usage clustered with blood and lymph node memory CD4+ cells and lymph node naive CD4+ cells.

Tregs were sorted as CD4+CD25+CD127-/low cells. TRBV12-4/TRBJ1-2 clonotypes were amplified with adaptor-ligated barcode primers. TCRdb passed the multiplex PCR reads through MiXCR, listing each CDR3 protein once. The table shows about 2,400 distinct CDR3 sequences, with 2.4% occurring only once. There are 14 residues in the CDR3. The ends lost 6 bases at V and 4 bases at J; junction bases unmatched: 5. The sequenced sample was tumor-infiltrating Tregs sorted from the breast tumor. This chain uses TRBV12-3 or TRBV12-4 with TRBJ1-2, with TRBD1 identical over 10 bases. The sequence derives from a female donor with breast cancer. In nucleotides, the CDR3 is TGTGCCAGCAGCCGGGGACAGGGGATCTATGGCTACACCTTC. As protein: CASSRGQGIYGYTF.